The sequence of this T cell receptor (beta chain) was determined in a study of T-cell reconstitution after alpha-beta-depleted transplantation in children. The study, taken as a whole, reports: Surviving recipient T cells and thymic progenitors underlay high day-60 TCRbeta diversity in some patients. T-cell counts and diversity at one year following transplant were attributed mainly to newly produced T cells. Alpha-beta T cells present about two months after transplant were reported to originate from several hundred expanded graft clones.

Unique molecular identifiers were incorporated into the prepared TCRbeta library. TCRdb reanalysed the PCR reads using MiXCR and keeps one entry per CDR3 protein. The table records approximately 500,000 distinct CDR3 sequences, under 12% of them present only once. Trimming pared 7 bases from V and 3 bases from J, leaving 9 bases between. Germline V CDR1 and CDR2: SQVTM, ANQGSEA. The CDR3 loop spans 11 amino acids. The table lists this clonotype with a few counts. The target antigen is unknown. The clonotype comes from a child aged 2 to 15 with inherited bone marrow failure, due to receive a stem cell transplant. The source material was PBMCs, sampled before TCRalphabeta/CD19-depleted stem cell transplant. J is TRBJ1-2 and V is TRBV29-1, with D possibly TRBD1 on 5 matching bases. CDR3: CSGGGYYGYTF. CDR3 in DNA: TGCAGCGGGGGGGGTTACTATGGCTACACCTTC.